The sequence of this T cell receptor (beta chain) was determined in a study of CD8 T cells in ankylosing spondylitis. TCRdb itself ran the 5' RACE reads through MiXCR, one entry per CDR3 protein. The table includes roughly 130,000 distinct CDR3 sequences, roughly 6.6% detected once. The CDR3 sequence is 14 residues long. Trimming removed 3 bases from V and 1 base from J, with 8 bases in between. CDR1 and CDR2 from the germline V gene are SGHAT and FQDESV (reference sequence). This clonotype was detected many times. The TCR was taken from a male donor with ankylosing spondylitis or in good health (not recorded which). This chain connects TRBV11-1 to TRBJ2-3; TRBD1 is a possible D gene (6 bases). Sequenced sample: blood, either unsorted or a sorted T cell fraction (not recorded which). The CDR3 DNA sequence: TGTGCCAGCAGCTTGAACAGGGGCACAGATACGCAGTATTTT. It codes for CASSLNRGTDTQYF. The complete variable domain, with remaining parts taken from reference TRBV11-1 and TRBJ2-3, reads EAEVAQSPRYKITEKSQAVAFWCDPISGHATLYWYRQILGQGPELLVQFQDESVVDDSQLPKDRFSAERLKGVDSTLKIQPAELGDSAMYLCASSLNRGTDTQYFGPGTRLTVL.